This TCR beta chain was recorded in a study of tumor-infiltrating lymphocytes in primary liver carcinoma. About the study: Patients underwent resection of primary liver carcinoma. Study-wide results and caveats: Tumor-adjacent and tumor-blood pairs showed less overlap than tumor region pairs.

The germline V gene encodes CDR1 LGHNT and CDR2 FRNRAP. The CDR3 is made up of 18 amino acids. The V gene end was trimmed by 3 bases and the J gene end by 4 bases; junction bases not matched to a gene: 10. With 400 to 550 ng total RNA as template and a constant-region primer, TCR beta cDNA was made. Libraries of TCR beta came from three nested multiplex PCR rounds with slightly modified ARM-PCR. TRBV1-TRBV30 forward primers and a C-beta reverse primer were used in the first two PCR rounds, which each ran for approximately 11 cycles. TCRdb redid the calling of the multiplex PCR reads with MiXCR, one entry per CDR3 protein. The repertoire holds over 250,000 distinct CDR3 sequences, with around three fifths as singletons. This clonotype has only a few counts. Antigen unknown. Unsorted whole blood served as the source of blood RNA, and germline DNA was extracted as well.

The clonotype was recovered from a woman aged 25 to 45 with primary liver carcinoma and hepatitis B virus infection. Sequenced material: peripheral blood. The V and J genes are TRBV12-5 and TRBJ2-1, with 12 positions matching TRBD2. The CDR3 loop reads CASGFPFPSGRVYNEQFF. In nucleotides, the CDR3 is TGTGCTAGTGGTTTCCCGTTCCCTAGCGGGAGGGTTTACAATGAGCAGTTCTTC.